This T cell receptor (beta chain) originates from a study of shared clonotypes between healthy human individuals. Study-wide findings and caveats: Depth was large, yet rarefaction showed that sorted-subset sequencing was incomplete.

Repertoires were generated with immunoSEQ multiplex PCR, while TCRdb's copy carries only in-frame clones and drops some. The sample lists a few hundred thousand clones; roughly 97% were seen once. Points on this clone: As yet, its antigen is unknown.

Germline trimming cut 2 bases from V and 3 bases from J; bases unmatched to any gene: 7. The CDR3 has 16 residues. Germline V gene lookup returns CDR1 SGHNT and CDR2 YYREEE (reference sequence). Sequencing used naive CD4+ T cells sorted from blood. The subset denotes: CD45RA+ positively selected. The chain carries TRBV5-4 and TRBJ2-5; the match to TRBD2 covers 10 bases. This receptor was obtained from a woman under 40 in good health. Here the CDR3 DNA reads TGTGCCAGCAGCTTCTTGGAGCGGGAGGGTAAAGAGACCCAGTACTTC. It yields the protein CASSFLEREGKETQYF.